Sequencing of this T cell receptor beta chain was carried out in a study of CD8+ T cells in alopecia areata. Whole-study context: Treated patients took oral tofacitinib at 5 to 10 mg twice daily.

After removal of 5 bases from V and 2 bases from J, the junction contained 13 bases not matched to a gene. CDR3 length: 17 amino acids. Germline CDR1 is LNHDA and CDR2 is SQIVND (reference sequence). Stated treatment: oral pan-JAK inhibitor, 5-10 mg twice daily. Sequencing relied on a cDNA template that was reverse transcribed from extracted RNA. The protocol was immunoSEQ multiplex PCR, while the TCRdb copy is restricted to in-frame clones and leaves out a portion. The sample holds around 100,000 clones; just over 85% are singletons and the top ten take 11%. Sequenced material: CD8+ T cells sorted from blood, taken around week 30, from a patient treated with tofacitinib. The chain joins TRBV19 to TRBJ2-7, with 9 bases matching TRBD2. The sequence was obtained from a human donor with alopecia areata. The CDR3 DNA follows: TGTGCCAGTAGTCCCATCTCCGGGACTAGCCCTACCTACGAGCAGTACTTC. Amino acids: CASSPISGTSPTYEQYF.